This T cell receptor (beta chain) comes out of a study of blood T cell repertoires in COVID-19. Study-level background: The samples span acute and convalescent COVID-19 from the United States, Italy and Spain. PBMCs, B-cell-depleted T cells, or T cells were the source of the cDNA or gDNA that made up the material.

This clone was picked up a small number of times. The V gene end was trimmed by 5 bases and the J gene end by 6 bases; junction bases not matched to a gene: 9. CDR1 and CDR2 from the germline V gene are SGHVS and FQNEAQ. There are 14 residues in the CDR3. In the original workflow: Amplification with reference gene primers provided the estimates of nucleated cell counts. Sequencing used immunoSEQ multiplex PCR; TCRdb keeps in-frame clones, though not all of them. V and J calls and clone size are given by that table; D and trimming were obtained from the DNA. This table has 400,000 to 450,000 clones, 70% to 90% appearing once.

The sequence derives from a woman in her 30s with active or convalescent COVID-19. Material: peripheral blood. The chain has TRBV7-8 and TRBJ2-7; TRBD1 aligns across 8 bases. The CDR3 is CASSPLDREREQYF. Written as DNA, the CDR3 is TGTGCCAGCAGCCCTTTGGACAGGGAGCGCGAGCAGTACTTC.